Detailed here is one TCR beta chain. The antigen is not known. This CDR3 has 11 residues. V lost 1 base and J 7 bases, leaving 3 bases between the germline ends. Germline CDR1 and CDR2: SGHTA and FQGNSA. Subsets obtained from CD4+ cells comprised CD45RA+ naive and CD45RA-negative memory cells. The sample is drawn from a study of shared clonotypes between healthy human individuals. Study findings and constraints: Few donors limited the genetic and exposure-history diversity represented. Rarefaction exposed incomplete sorted-subset sequencing despite large depth.

The authors loaded around 190 ng DNA, roughly 33,000 T cell genomes, into sorted-subset replicate PCRs. Libraries were prepared by immunoSEQ multiplex PCR; TCRdb keeps only in-frame clonotypes and omits some of them. The data hold 2 million to 2.5 million clones, with approximately 95% observed a single time. This receptor was identified in a man younger than 30 in good health. Sequencing was performed on naive CD4+ T cells sorted from blood. Subset defined: CD45RA+ positively selected. J is TRBJ2-3 and V is TRBV7-2; the D is unclear. The CDR3: CASSLDNTQYF. CDR3 DNA: TGTGCCAGCAGCTTAGACAATACGCAGTATTTT.